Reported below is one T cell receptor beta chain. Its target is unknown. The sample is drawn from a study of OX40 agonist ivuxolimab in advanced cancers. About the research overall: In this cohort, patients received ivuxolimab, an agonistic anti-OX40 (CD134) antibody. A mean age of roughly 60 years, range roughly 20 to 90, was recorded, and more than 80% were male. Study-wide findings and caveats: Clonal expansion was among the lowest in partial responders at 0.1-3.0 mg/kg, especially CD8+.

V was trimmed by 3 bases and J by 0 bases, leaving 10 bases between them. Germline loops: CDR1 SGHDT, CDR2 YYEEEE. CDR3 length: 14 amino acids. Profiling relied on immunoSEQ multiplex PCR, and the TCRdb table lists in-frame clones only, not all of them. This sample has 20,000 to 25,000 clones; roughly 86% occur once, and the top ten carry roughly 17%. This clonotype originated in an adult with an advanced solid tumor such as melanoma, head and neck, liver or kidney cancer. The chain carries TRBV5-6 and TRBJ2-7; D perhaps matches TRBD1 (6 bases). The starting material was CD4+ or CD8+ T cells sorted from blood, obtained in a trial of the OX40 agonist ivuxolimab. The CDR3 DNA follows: TGTGCCAGCAGCTACGGACAGAGCTCCTACGAGCAGTACTTC. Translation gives CASSYGQSSYEQYF.